The 6 T cell receptor beta chains reported below all come from one sample, sequenced in a study of CD8 T cells in Susac syndrome. 0.5 to 1 ug RNA was reverse transcribed with random hexamers. MiXCR, applied by TCRdb to the immunoSEQ multiplex PCR reads, yields one record per CDR3 protein. Of 170,000 or so distinct CDR3 sequences in the sample, around 93% were seen once. The material sequenced was CD4+ T cells from PBMCs. The receptors shown here come from a human donor with multiple sclerosis.

The J gene is TRBJ1-5, the V gene TRBV28, with D hard to call. V lost 2 bases to trimming and J lost 6 bases, with 14 bases between them. CDR1 and CDR2 from the germline V gene are MDHEN and SYDVKM. The length of the CDR3 is 15 residues. The CDR3, as DNA: TGTGCCAGCAGTTTAGGTGCATCTATTGGTCAGCCCCAGCATTTT. This sequence encodes CASSLGASIGQPQHF. Full variable domain (outside the CDR3, taken from reference TRBV28 and TRBJ1-5): DVKVTQSSRYLVKRTGEKVFLECVQDMDHENMFWYRQDPGLGLRLIYFSYDVKMKEKGDIPEGYSVSREKKERFSLILESASTNQTSMYLCASSLGASIGQPQHFGDGTRLSIL.

CDR3 sequence (DNA): TGCGCCAGCAGCCAAGGACTAGCGGGAACCATTCAGTACTTC. Amino acid sequence: CASSQGLAGTIQYF. The chain joins TRBV4-3 to TRBJ2-4, with 11 nucleotides matching TRBD2. Germline V gene data show CDR1 as LGHNA and CDR2 as YSLEER. V shed 1 base, J shed 9 bases, and the junction held 2 bases outside the gene matches. The CDR3 spans 14 residues.

The rearrangement uses TRBV12-3 or TRBV12-4 and TRBJ1-1, with 9 bases lining up with TRBD1. J lost 7 bases, V lost 6 bases, and 12 bases had no gene match. The CDR3 totals 15 residues. The CDR3 sequence is CASRPFGQGFIEAFF. CDR3 DNA: TGTGCCAGCAGACCCTTCGGACAGGGGTTTATTGAAGCTTTCTTT.

CDR3 loop: CASSSISNYGYTF. Written as DNA, the CDR3 is TGTGCCAGCAGTTCGATCAGCAACTATGGCTACACCTTC. The V and J genes are TRBV12-3 or TRBV12-4 and TRBJ1-2; no firm D call. CDR3 length: 13 amino acids. V lost 4 bases, J lost 2 bases, and 8 bases lay in between.

V and J are TRBV28 and TRBJ1-2, with D possibly being TRBD1 (6 bases). Trimming took off 8 bases at V and 6 bases at J, with 13 bases between the two ends. Germline V lookup: CDR1 MDHEN, CDR2 SYDVKM. CDR3 length equals 12 residues. This CDR3 reads CASSDRPHGYTF. Written as DNA, the CDR3 is TGTGCCAGCTCCGACAGGCCGCATGGCTACACCTTC.

This sequence joins TRBV18 and TRBJ2-1; a weak D match, TRBD2 (6 bases). The CDR3 length is 18 residues. V was pared by 1 base and J by 0 bases, with 16 bases between. Germline lookup yields CDR1 KGHSH and CDR2 LQKENI. CDR3 loop: CASSPHAGTPNSYNEQFF. In DNA form, the CDR3 reads TGTGCCAGCTCACCACATGCTGGGACTCCGAACTCCTACAATGAGCAGTTCTTC.